The source of this T cell receptor (beta chain) is a study of OX40 agonist ivuxolimab in advanced cancers. The repertoire was sequenced with immunoSEQ multiplex PCR; TCRdb's copy has only in-frame clones and lacks some. This table holds tens of thousands of clones, 90% found once. V lost 5 bases and J 3 bases, leaving 17 bases between the germline ends. The CDR3 length is 15 residues. Germline V gene sequence: CDR1 MNHEY, CDR2 SMNVEV (reference sequence). This TCR came from an adult with an advanced solid tumor such as melanoma, head and neck, liver or kidney cancer. The chain has TRBV27 and TRBJ2-7; D gene unclear. The source was CD4+ or CD8+ T cells sorted from blood, collected in a trial of the OX40 agonist ivuxolimab. CDR3: CASSPSVIGGYEQYF. CDR3 coding DNA: TGTGCCAGCAGTCCATCGGTTATAGGCGGCTACGAGCAGTACTTC.